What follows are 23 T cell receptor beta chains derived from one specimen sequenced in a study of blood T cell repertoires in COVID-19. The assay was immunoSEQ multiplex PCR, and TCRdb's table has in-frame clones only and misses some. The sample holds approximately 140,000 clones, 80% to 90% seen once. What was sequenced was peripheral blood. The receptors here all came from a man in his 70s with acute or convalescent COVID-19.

In DNA, the CDR3 is TGTGCCAGCAGTTTTACGGACAGCCCCAATCAGCCCCAGCATTTT. Its protein is CASSFTDSPNQPQHF. The chain recombines TRBV27 with TRBJ1-5; D perhaps matches TRBD1 (6 bases). The CDR3 length is 15 residues. V was pared by 3 bases and J by 3 bases, with 12 bases between. Germline-derived CDR1 and CDR2 are MNHEY and SMNVEV (reference sequence).

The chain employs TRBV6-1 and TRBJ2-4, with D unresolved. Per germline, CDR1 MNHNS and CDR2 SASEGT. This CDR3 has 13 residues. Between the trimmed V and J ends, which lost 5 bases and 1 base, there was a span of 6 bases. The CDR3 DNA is TGTGCCAGCAGTTGGCTGGCCAAAAACATTCAGTACTTC. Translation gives CASSWLAKNIQYF.

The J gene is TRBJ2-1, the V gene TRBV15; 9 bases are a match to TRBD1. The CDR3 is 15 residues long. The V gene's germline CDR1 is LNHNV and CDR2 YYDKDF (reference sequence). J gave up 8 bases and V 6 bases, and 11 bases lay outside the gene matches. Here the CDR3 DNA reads TGTGCCACCAGGCGGAGACAGGGGGTCGGAGATGAGCAGTTCTTC. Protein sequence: CATRRRQGVGDEQFF. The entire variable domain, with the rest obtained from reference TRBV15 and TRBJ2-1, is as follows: DAMVIQNPRYQVTQFGKPVTLSCSQTLNHNVMYWYQQKSSQAPKLLFHYYDKDFNNEADTPDNFQSRRPNTSFCFLDIRSPGLGDTAMYLCATRRRQGVGDEQFFGPGTRLTVL.

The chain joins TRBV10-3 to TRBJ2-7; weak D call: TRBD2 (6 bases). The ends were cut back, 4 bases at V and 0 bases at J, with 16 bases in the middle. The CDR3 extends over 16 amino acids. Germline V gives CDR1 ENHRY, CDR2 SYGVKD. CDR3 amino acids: CAISVSSGPSSYEQYF. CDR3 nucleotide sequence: TGTGCCATCAGTGTCAGTAGCGGCCCAAGCTCCTACGAGCAGTACTTC.

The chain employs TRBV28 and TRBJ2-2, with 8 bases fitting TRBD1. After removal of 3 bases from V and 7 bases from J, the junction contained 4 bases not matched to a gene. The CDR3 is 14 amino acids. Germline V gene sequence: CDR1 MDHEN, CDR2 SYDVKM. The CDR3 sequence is CASSFRGQNGELFF. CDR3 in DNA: TGTGCCAGCAGTTTCAGGGGGCAAAACGGGGAGCTGTTTTTT.

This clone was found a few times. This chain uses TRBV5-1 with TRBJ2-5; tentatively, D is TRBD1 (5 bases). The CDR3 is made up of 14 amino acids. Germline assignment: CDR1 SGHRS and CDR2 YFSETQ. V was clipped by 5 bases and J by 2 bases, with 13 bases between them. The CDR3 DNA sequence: TGCGCCAGCAGGGCGGCAGGGATACAAGAGACCCAGTACTTC. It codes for CASRAAGIQETQYF.

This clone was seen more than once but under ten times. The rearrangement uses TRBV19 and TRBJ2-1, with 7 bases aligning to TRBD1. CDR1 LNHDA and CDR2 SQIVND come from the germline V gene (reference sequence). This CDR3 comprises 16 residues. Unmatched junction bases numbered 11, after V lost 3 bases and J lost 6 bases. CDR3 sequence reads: CASSIPGRGSSNEQFF. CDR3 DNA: TGTGCCAGTAGTATCCCCGGCAGGGGGTCGAGCAATGAGCAGTTCTTC.

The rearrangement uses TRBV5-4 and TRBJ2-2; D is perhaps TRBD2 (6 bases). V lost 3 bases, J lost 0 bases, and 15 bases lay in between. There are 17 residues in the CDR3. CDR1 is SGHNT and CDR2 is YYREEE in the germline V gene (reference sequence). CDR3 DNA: TGTGCCAGCAGCTCTGACCCTAGCGCTGCGAACACCGGGGAGCTGTTTTTT. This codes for CASSSDPSAANTGELFF.

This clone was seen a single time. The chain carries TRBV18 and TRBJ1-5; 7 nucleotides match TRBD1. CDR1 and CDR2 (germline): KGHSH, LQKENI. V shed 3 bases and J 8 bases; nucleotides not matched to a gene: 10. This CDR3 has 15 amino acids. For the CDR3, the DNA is TGTGCCAGCTCACCGGTACAGGGGTATGGGGAGCCCCAGCATTTT. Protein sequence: CASSPVQGYGEPQHF.

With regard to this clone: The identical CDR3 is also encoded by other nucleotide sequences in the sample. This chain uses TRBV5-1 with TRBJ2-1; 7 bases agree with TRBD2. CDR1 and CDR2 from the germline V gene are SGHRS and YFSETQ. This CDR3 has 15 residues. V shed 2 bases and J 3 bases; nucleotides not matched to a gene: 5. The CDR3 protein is CASSLSGNDYNEQFF. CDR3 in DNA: TGCGCCAGCAGCTTAAGCGGGAATGACTACAATGAGCAGTTCTTC.

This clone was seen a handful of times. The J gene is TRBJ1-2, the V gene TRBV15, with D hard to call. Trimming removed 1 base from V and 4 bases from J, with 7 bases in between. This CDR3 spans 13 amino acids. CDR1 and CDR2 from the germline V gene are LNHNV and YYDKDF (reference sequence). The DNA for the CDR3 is TGTGCCACCAGCAGAGTGGGCAGCTATGGCTACACCTTC. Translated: CATSRVGSYGYTF.

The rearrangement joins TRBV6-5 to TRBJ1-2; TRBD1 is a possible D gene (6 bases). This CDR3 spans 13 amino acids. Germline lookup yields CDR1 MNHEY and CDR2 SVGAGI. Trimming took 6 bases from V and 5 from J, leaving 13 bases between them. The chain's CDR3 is CASRDWGTYGYTF. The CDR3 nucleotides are TGTGCCAGCAGAGATTGGGGGACATATGGCTACACCTTC.

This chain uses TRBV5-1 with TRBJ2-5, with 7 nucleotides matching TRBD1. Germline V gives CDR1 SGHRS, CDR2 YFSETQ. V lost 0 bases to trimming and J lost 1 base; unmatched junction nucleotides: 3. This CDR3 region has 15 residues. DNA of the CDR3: TGCGCCAGCAGCTTGGCCGGACAGGCCCAAGAGACCCAGTACTTC. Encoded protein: CASSLAGQAQETQYF.

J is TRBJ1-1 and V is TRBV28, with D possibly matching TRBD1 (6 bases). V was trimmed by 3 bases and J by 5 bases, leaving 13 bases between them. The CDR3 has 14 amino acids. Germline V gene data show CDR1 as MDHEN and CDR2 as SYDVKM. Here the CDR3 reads CASSFGQIITEAFF. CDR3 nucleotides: TGTGCCAGCAGTTTTGGACAGATAATTACTGAAGCTTTCTTT.

Here the CDR3 DNA reads TGTGCCAGCACCGTCGGGGCAGGGGGCAACACTGAAGCTTTCTTT. Translated: CASTVGAGGNTEAFF. V usage is TRBV25-1 and J usage is TRBJ1-1, with TRBD1 matching over 8 bases. V lost 7 bases to trimming and J lost 2 bases; unmatched junction nucleotides: 9. CDR1 and CDR2 from the germline V gene are MGHDK and SYGVNS. The CDR3 spans 15 residues.

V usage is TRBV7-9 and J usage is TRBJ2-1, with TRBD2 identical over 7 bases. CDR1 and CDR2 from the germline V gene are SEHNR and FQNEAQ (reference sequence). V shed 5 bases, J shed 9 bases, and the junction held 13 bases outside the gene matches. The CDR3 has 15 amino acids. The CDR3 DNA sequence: TGTGCCAGCAGCCCCCAGGCGGGGAGGGAGGTTGAGCAGTTCTTC. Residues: CASSPQAGREVEQFF.

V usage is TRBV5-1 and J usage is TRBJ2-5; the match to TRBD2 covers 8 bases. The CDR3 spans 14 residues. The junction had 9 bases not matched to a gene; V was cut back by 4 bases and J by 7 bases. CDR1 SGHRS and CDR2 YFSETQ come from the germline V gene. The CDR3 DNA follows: TGCGCCAGCAGCCCGGGGGGGGGCTCTTGGACCCAGTACTTC. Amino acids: CASSPGGGSWTQYF.

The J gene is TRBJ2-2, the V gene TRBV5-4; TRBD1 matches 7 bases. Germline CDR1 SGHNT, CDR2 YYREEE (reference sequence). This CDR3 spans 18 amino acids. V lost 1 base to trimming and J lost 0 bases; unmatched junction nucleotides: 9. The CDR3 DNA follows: TGTGCCAGCAGCTTGAGTTTAGGACAGGCCTCGAACACCGGGGAGCTGTTTTTT. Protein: CASSLSLGQASNTGELFF. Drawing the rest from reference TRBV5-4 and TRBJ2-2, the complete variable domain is ETGVTQSPTHLIKTRGQQVTLRCSSQSGHNTVSWYQQALGQGPQFIFQYYREEENGRGNFPPRFSGLQFPNYSSELNVNALELDDSALYLCASSLSLGQASNTGELFFGEGSRLTVL.

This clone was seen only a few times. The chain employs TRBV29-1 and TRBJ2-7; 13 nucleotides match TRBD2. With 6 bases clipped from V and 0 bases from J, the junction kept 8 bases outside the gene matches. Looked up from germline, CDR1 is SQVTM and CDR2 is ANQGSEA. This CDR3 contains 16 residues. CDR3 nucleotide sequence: TGCAGCGTGGCCCTTGGGACTAGCGGGGCCTCCTACGAGCAGTACTTC. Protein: CSVALGTSGASYEQYF.

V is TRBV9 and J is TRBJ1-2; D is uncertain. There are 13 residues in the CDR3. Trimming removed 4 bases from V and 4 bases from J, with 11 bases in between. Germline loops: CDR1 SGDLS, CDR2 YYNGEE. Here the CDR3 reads CASSPTGSYGYTF. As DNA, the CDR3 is TGTGCCAGCAGCCCCACGGGGTCCTATGGCTACACCTTC.

This chain's CDR3 is CASSLAGRAKNIQYF. CDR3 coding DNA: TGTGCCAGCAGCTTAGCGGGCCGAGCCAAAAACATTCAGTACTTC. The chain has TRBV11-1 and TRBJ2-4; D gene unclear. Deletions cut 0 bases from V and 0 bases from J, with 6 bases between. The CDR3 loop spans 15 amino acids. Looked up from germline, CDR1 is SGHAT and CDR2 is FQDESV (reference sequence).

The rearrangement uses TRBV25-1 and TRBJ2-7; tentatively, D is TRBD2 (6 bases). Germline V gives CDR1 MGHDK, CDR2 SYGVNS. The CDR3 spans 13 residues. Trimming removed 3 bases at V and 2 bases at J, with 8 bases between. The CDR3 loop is CASSDAGPYEQYF. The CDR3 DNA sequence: TGTGCCAGCAGTGACGCGGGGCCCTACGAGCAGTACTTC.

CDR3 protein: CASSLLGAAGDEKLFF. Written as DNA, the CDR3 is TGTGCCAGCAGCTTGCTGGGGGCTGCAGGGGATGAAAAACTGTTTTTT. The J gene is TRBJ1-4, the V gene TRBV5-4, with TRBD1 as a possible D gene (6 bases). Germline V lookup: CDR1 SGHNT, CDR2 YYREEE (reference sequence). The length of the CDR3 is 16 residues. The V end was cut by 1 base, the J end by 6 bases, with 16 bases between.